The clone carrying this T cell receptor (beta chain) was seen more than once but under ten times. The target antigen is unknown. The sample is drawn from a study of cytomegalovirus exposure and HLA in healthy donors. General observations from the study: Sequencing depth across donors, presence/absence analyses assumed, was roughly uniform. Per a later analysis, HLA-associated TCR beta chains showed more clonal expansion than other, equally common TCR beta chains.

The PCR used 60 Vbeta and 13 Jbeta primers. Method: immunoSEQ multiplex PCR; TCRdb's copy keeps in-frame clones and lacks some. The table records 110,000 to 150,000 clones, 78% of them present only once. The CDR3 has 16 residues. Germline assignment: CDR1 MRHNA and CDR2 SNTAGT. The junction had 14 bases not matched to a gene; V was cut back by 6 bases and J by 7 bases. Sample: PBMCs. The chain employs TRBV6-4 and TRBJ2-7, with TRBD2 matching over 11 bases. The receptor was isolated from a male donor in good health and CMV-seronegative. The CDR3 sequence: CASSPLASGRTGEQYF. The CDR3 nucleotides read TGTGCCAGCAGCCCTTTGGCTAGCGGGAGGACGGGAGAGCAGTACTTC.